This passage covers 26 T cell receptor beta chains from one sample sequenced in a study of cytomegalovirus exposure and HLA in healthy donors. PCR amplification relied on 60 Vbeta primers (plus 13 Jbeta primers). The protocol was immunoSEQ multiplex PCR, while the TCRdb copy is restricted to in-frame clones and leaves out a portion. The top ten clones hold about 11% of a sample with 100,000 to 150,000 clones, roughly 75% of them seen once. The sequenced sample consisted of PBMCs. Every receptor here comes from a man aged 25 to 40 in good health and CMV-seropositive.

The gene calls are TRBV27 and TRBJ2-1; TRBD2 might be the D (5 bases). V was pared by 5 bases and J by 4 bases, with 15 bases between. CDR1 and CDR2 from the germline V gene are MNHEY and SMNVEV (reference sequence). The CDR3 extends over 15 amino acids. The CDR3 is CASSPHHRGYNEQFF. CDR3 in DNA: TGTGCCAGCAGTCCACACCACCGGGGATACAATGAGCAGTTCTTC.

V gene TRBV5-4 combines with J gene TRBJ1-6, with TRBD1 as a possible D gene (5 bases). CDR3 size: 17 residues. Germline assignment: CDR1 SGHNT and CDR2 YYREEE (reference sequence). Trimming left V 3 bases short and J 0 bases short, with 13 bases between. The CDR3 DNA reads as TGTGCCAGCAGCTCACGACAGCAGAGCTCCTATAATTCACCCCTCCACTTT. Its translation: CASSSRQQSSYNSPLHF.

The chain has TRBV9 and TRBJ2-1; tentatively, D is TRBD2 (5 bases). This CDR3 is 15 amino acids long. Per germline, CDR1 SGDLS and CDR2 YYNGEE. With 4 bases removed from V and 4 bases from J, the gap between germline ends came to 15 bases. The CDR3 here is CASSFGRAQYNEQFF. CDR3 DNA sequence: TGTGCCAGCAGCTTTGGGCGGGCCCAGTACAATGAGCAGTTCTTC.

The rearrangement uses TRBV20-1 and TRBJ2-1, with TRBD2 identical over 7 bases. This CDR3 contains 11 residues. Germline V gene data show CDR1 as DFQATT and CDR2 as SNEGSKA (reference sequence). V gave up 5 bases and J gave up 7 bases; unmatched junction bases: 2. Here the CDR3 reads CSAAGVNEQFF. The CDR3 DNA sequence: TGCAGTGCTGCGGGAGTAAATGAGCAGTTCTTC.

This clone was detected only a few times. The V gene is TRBV2, the J gene TRBJ1-2; 11 nucleotides match TRBD1. Germline V gene lookup returns CDR1 SNHLY and CDR2 FYNNEI. Unmatched junction bases numbered 4, after V lost 3 bases and J lost 4 bases. This CDR3 spans 15 amino acids. In DNA, the CDR3 is TGTGCCAGCAGTGATGGACAGGGGGCTTTCTATGGCTACACCTTC. Amino acid sequence: CASSDGQGAFYGYTF.

The chain employs TRBV27 and TRBJ2-1, with 9 positions matching TRBD2. J lost 5 bases, V lost 5 bases, and 7 bases had no gene match. CDR1 is MNHEY, CDR2 SMNVEV, per germline (reference sequence). The CDR3 runs 15 residues. The CDR3 DNA reads as TGTGCCAGCAGTGTAGAGGGACTAGCTCACAATGAGCAGTTCTTC. As protein: CASSVEGLAHNEQFF.

The rearrangement links TRBV10-3 to TRBJ1-1; no clear D. This CDR3 comprises 13 residues. V shed 8 bases and J shed 4 bases, with 14 bases lying between them. The germline V gene encodes CDR1 ENHRY and CDR2 SYGVKD. CDR3 DNA: TGTGCCATCCGAAGCCCAGGCCTCACTGAAGCTTTCTTT. Protein product: CAIRSPGLTEAFF.

This clone occurred a few times. The chain uses TRBV6-6 and TRBJ1-3, with TRBD1 matching over 7 bases. With V trimmed by 6 bases and J by 7 bases, 15 bases remained unmatched. Germline V gene lookup returns CDR1 MNHNY and CDR2 SVGAGI (reference sequence). CDR3 length: 16 amino acids. The CDR3 bases are TGTGCCAGCAGGCAGGGACAGCAAGCTCCGTGGAACACCATATATTTT. Protein product: CASRQGQQAPWNTIYF.

This sequence joins TRBV19 and TRBJ1-2; TRBD1 agrees at 7 bases. The junction had 4 bases not matched to a gene; V was cut back by 5 bases and J by 4 bases. This CDR3 is built from 13 residues. Germline V gives CDR1 LNHDA, CDR2 SQIVND (reference sequence). The CDR3 DNA sequence: TGTGCCAGTAGTGGGCAGGGGGGCTATGGCTACACCTTC. This codes for CASSGQGGYGYTF.

The genes are TRBV7-6 and TRBJ2-7; D may be TRBD1 (6 bases). CDR3 size: 14 residues. CDR1 and CDR2 (germline): SGHVS, FNYEAQ. With 3 bases removed from V and 3 bases from J, the gap between germline ends came to 12 bases. CDR3 sequence: CASSFRQAHYEQYF. CDR3 bases: TGTGCCAGCAGCTTTCGACAGGCCCACTACGAGCAGTACTTC. Combining the CDR3 with reference TRBV7-6 and TRBJ2-7 gives the whole variable domain GAGVSQSPRYKVTKRGQDVALRCDPISGHVSLYWYRQALGQGPEFLTYFNYEAQQDKSGLPNDRFSAERPEGSISTLTIQRTEQRDSAMYRCASSFRQAHYEQYFGPGTRLTVT.

This chain connects TRBV28 to TRBJ2-5, with 8 bases that match TRBD1. V was clipped by 6 bases and J by 9 bases; unmatched bases: 12. This CDR3 has 14 amino acids. From germline, CDR1 is MDHEN and CDR2 SYDVKM. DNA for the CDR3: TGTGCCAGCAGGGGGGCAGGGGGCCAAGGGGCCCAGTACTTC. It translates to CASRGAGGQGAQYF.

This clone was found a few times. The chain combines TRBV6-5 with TRBJ1-5; D is possibly TRBD1 (6 bases). CDR1 is MNHEY and CDR2 is SVGAGI in the germline V gene. The V end lost 5 bases, the J end lost 6 bases, and 14 bases lay between the germline ends. The CDR3 has 14 residues. The CDR3 here is CASSPQGLGQPQHF. The CDR3 DNA reads as TGTGCCAGCAGTCCACAGGGTTTAGGTCAGCCCCAGCATTTT.

The gene calls are TRBV5-4 and TRBJ1-2; D is uncertain. The CDR3 contains 14 residues. CDR1 is SGHNT and CDR2 is YYREEE in the germline V gene (reference sequence). V lost 4 bases and J lost 1, with 11 bases in between. The CDR3 sequence is CASSPEPFNYGYTF. CDR3 nucleotides: TGTGCCAGCAGCCCTGAGCCGTTTAACTATGGCTACACCTTC.

The chain recombines TRBV28 with TRBJ1-3, with D hard to call. The V end lost 6 bases, the J end lost 0 bases, and 9 bases lay between the germline ends. The CDR3 has 14 amino acids. The V gene's germline CDR1 is MDHEN and CDR2 SYDVKM. In DNA, the CDR3 is TGTGCCAGCAGCACCCTCGGCTCTGGAAACACCATATATTTT. Its translation: CASSTLGSGNTIYF. The full variable domain, completed using reference TRBV28 and TRBJ1-3, is DVKVTQSSRYLVKRTGEKVFLECVQDMDHENMFWYRQDPGLGLRLIYFSYDVKMKEKGDIPEGYSVSREKKERFSLILESASTNQTSMYLCASSTLGSGNTIYFGEGSWLTVV.

V gene TRBV7-2 combines with J gene TRBJ2-1; maybe TRBD2 (5 bases). Deletions cut 3 bases from V and 2 bases from J, with 8 bases between. The CDR3 runs to 14 residues. The germline V gene has CDR1 SGHTA and CDR2 FQGNSA. DNA of the CDR3: TGTGCCAGCAGCTTGCTAGCCACCTACAATGAGCAGTTCTTC. This codes for CASSLLATYNEQFF.

The V gene is TRBV21-1, the J gene TRBJ2-7; the table's D gene call, TRBD1, was not cross checked with the DNA. TRBV21-1 has pseudogene status. The CDR3 is 13 amino acids. CDR3 coding DNA: TGTGCCAGCAGCCCGGGACAGGGCTTAATGCAGTACTTC. It yields the protein CASSPGQGLMQYF.

The rearrangement uses TRBV6-5 and TRBJ1-5, with D uncertain. The CDR3 runs to 13 residues. Looked up from germline, CDR1 is MNHEY and CDR2 is SVGAGI. The V end was cut by 5 bases, the J end by 2 bases, with 7 bases between. CDR3 sequence: CASSSAGNQPQHF. CDR3 in DNA: TGTGCCAGCAGTAGTGCGGGCAATCAGCCCCAGCATTTT.

This clone has a handful of counts. V is TRBV4-3 and J is TRBJ2-1; D might be TRBD2 (6 bases). CDR3 length: 14 amino acids. V was cut by 3 bases and J by 5 bases, with 11 bases left in between. Germline V gene lookup returns CDR1 LGHNA and CDR2 YSLEER. CDR3 sequence reads: CASSHGRGNNEQFF. The CDR3 coding sequence is TGCGCCAGCAGCCATGGGCGGGGTAACAATGAGCAGTTCTTC.

This clone was observed once. The chain joins TRBV10-3 to TRBJ2-1; TRBD2 is a possible D gene (5 bases). This CDR3 spans 15 amino acids. The V end lost 8 bases, the J end lost 7 bases, and 21 bases lay between the germline ends. Per germline, CDR1 ENHRY and CDR2 SYGVKD. The CDR3 nucleotides are TGTGCCATCTCCAACCCCGCCCAAGGGAGTAATGAGCAGTTCTTC. Encoded protein: CAISNPAQGSNEQFF.

The chain combines TRBV18 with TRBJ1-2; 8 bases map to TRBD1. The CDR3 has 13 amino acids. The germline V gene has CDR1 KGHSH and CDR2 LQKENI. The junction had 1 base not matched to a gene; V was cut back by 3 bases and J by 4 bases. The CDR3 loop reads CASSPDRAYGYTF. As DNA, the CDR3 is TGTGCCAGCTCACCGGACAGGGCCTATGGCTACACCTTC. The whole variable domain, remainder taken from reference TRBV18 and TRBJ1-2, is NAGVMQNPRHLVRRRGQEARLRCSPMKGHSHVYWYRQLPEEGLKFMVYLQKENIIDESGMPKERFSAEFPKEGPSILRIQQVVRGDSAAYFCASSPDRAYGYTFGSGTRLTVV.

In DNA form, the CDR3 reads TGTGCCAGCAGTCGTCTTTTGCGGGGGGAAGAGACCCAGTACTTC. Amino acids: CASSRLLRGEETQYF. The V call is TRBV27, the J call TRBJ2-5; the match to TRBD2 covers 8 bases. The CDR3 loop spans 15 amino acids. V lost 5 bases and J lost 3; bases outside the gene matches: 8. Germline V gene sequence: CDR1 MNHEY, CDR2 SMNVEV (reference sequence).

The V and J genes are TRBV4-1 and TRBJ1-1; D may be TRBD1 (6 bases). The CDR3 sequence is 15 residues long. V was cut by 6 bases and J by 4 bases, with 18 bases left in between. Germline values: CDR1 MGHRA, CDR2 YSYEKL. CDR3 DNA: TGCGCCAGCAGGGATGAAACAGGGTGGGGCACTGAAGCTTTCTTT. It encodes CASRDETGWGTEAFF.

This clone was recorded only once. At one boundary the junction diverges from the germline segment, which might be a read error. The chain carries TRBV7-7 and TRBJ2-5, with a possible D match to TRBD2 (5 bases). Germline loops: CDR1 SSHAT, CDR2 FNYEAQ (reference sequence). The CDR3 loop spans 14 amino acids. In nucleotides, the CDR3 is TGTGCTAGCAGCTTAGGAGGAGTGAGAGAGACCCAGTACTTC. Translation gives CASSLGGVRETQYF.

The chain's CDR3 is CASSLLSGQGSYEQYF. The CDR3 DNA is TGTGCCAGTAGTCTCCTTTCCGGACAGGGCTCCTACGAGCAGTACTTC. V gene TRBV19 combines with J gene TRBJ2-7; 8 positions agree with TRBD1. The CDR3 runs 16 residues. V gave up 5 bases and J gave up 0 bases; unmatched junction bases: 9. Germline lookup yields CDR1 LNHDA and CDR2 SQIVND (reference sequence).

The chain is built from TRBV13 and TRBJ2-7; 10 nucleotides line up with TRBD1. V dropped 6 bases and J dropped 5; count of bases not matched to a gene: 4. Germline V gene sequence: CDR1 PRHDT, CDR2 FYEKMQ (reference sequence). There are 13 residues in the CDR3. The DNA for the CDR3 is TGTGCCAGCAGGGCGACAGGGGGCGACGAGCAGTACTTC. Translation: CASRATGGDEQYF.

This clone has just a few counts. The CDR3 here is CASSFTPPNGGNTIYF. CDR3 DNA: TGTGCCAGCAGCTTTACCCCCCCCAACGGTGGAAACACCATATATTTT. The chain has TRBV7-2 and TRBJ1-3; no reliable D call. The germline gives CDR1 SGHTA, CDR2 FQGNSA. The CDR3 sequence is 16 residues long. Deletions cut 3 bases from V and 3 bases from J, with 15 bases between.